Listed here are 32 T cell receptor beta chains from one sample, sequenced in a study of blood T cell repertoires in COVID-19. Sequencing used immunoSEQ multiplex PCR; TCRdb keeps in-frame clones, though not all of them. The profile covers approximately 24,000 clones, with around 86% appearing a single time and 25% taken by the ten largest. The sequenced sample consisted of peripheral blood. The receptors derive from a human donor with active COVID-19. The donor label of this sample is uncertain.

This rearrangement joins TRBV29-1 to TRBJ2-2; possibly TRBD2 for D (6 bases). CDR1 is SQVTM and CDR2 is ANQGSEA in the germline V gene. Trimming took off 0 bases at V and 0 bases at J, with 11 bases between the two ends. This CDR3 is 16 amino acids long. CDR3 residues: CSVEDLASANTGELFF. CDR3 bases: TGCAGCGTTGAAGATCTTGCTAGCGCGAACACCGGGGAGCTGTTTTTT.

The J gene is TRBJ1-5, the V gene TRBV20-1, with D maybe TRBD1 (6 bases). This CDR3 comprises 13 residues. CDR1 is DFQATT, CDR2 SNEGSKA, per germline (reference sequence). Trimming shortened V by 3 bases and J by 3 bases, and 9 bases separated the two germline ends. The DNA of the CDR3 is TGCAGTGCTAGTGCAGGGGTCAATCAGCCCCAGCATTTT. This translates into CSASAGVNQPQHF.

The genes are TRBV6-5 and TRBJ2-7, with D possibly matching TRBD1 (6 bases). The CDR3 is 14 residues long. Per the germline V gene, CDR1 is MNHEY and CDR2 is SVGAGI. Trimming took 8 bases from V and 2 from J, leaving 16 bases between them. In DNA form, the CDR3 reads TGTGCCAGCCAAAGGTCGGGACAACCCTACGAGCAGTACTTC. It translates to CASQRSGQPYEQYF.

The V gene is TRBV5-1, the J gene TRBJ1-1, with 10 bases that match TRBD1. The CDR3 contains 14 residues. The germline V gene encodes CDR1 SGHRS and CDR2 YFSETQ. J lost 1 base, V lost 5 bases, and 2 bases had no gene match. The CDR3 coding sequence is TGCGCCAGCAGTGGACAGGGGGGGAACACTGAAGCTTTCTTT. This sequence encodes CASSGQGGNTEAFF.

This clone was recorded a few times. This chain links TRBV2 with TRBJ2-5, with TRBD2 as a possible D gene (5 bases). V was pared by 4 bases and J by 5 bases, with 14 bases between. The germline V gene encodes CDR1 SNHLY and CDR2 FYNNEI. The CDR3 consists of 14 residues. CDR3 protein: CASSGTSWEETQYF. The CDR3 region has the DNA TGTGCCAGCAGTGGTACTAGTTGGGAGGAGACCCAGTACTTC.

V is TRBV12-3 or TRBV12-4 and J is TRBJ2-1; no firm D call. Trimming removed 6 bases from V and 7 bases from J, with 7 bases in between. The CDR3 has 11 amino acids. The CDR3 DNA reads as TGTGCCAGCAGCCTCGGGAATGAGCAGTTCTTC. It encodes CASSLGNEQFF.

This chain joins TRBV9 and TRBJ2-5; 7 positions match TRBD1. V was clipped by 4 bases and J by 2 bases; unmatched bases: 8. The CDR3 runs to 15 residues. From germline, CDR1 is SGDLS and CDR2 YYNGEE. The CDR3 reads CASSPGTVGQETQYF. Written as DNA, the CDR3 is TGTGCCAGCAGCCCAGGGACAGTGGGACAAGAGACCCAGTACTTC. Looking up the rest from reference TRBV9 and TRBJ2-5 gives the full variable domain: DSGVTQTPKHLITATGQRVTLRCSPRSGDLSVYWYQQSLDQGLQFLIQYYNGEERAKGNILERFSAQQFPDLHSELNLSSLELGDSALYFCASSPGTVGQETQYFGPGTRLLVL.

The V and J genes are TRBV5-1 and TRBJ2-5; weak D call: TRBD2 (6 bases). V lost 3 bases and J lost 10, with 10 bases in between. In germline, CDR1 is SGHRS, CDR2 YFSETQ. The CDR3 spans 11 residues. The CDR3 spells CASSSGDRQYF. In nucleotides, the CDR3 is TGCGCCAGCAGCTCGGGGGACCGCCAGTACTTC.

This clone has a single count. A read error may be the cause here, since a much bigger clone is one base away. The sample contains more than one DNA sequence encoding this CDR3. J is TRBJ1-6 and V is TRBV6-6; D gene ambiguous. V was shortened by 3 bases and J by 11 bases, with 14 bases between the two germline ends. The CDR3 spans 14 residues. Germline V gene sequence: CDR1 MNHNY, CDR2 SVGAGI (reference sequence). CDR3 in amino acids: CASSYPEVGTPLHF. In nucleotides, the CDR3 is TGTGCCAGCAGTTATCCGGAGGTCGGTACACCCCTCCACTTT.

The chain employs TRBV11-2 and TRBJ2-3, with TRBD2 matching 11 bases. The CDR3 runs 15 residues. V was pared by 6 bases and J by 0 bases, with 2 bases of the junction left unmatched. Germline V gene data show CDR1 as SGHAT and CDR2 as FQNNGV. The CDR3 nucleotides read TGTGCCAGCAGGCTAGCGGGGGGAAGCACAGATACGCAGTATTTT. Its protein is CASRLAGGSTDTQYF. The complete variable domain, with remaining parts taken from reference TRBV11-2 and TRBJ2-3, reads EAGVAQSPRYKIIEKRQSVAFWCNPISGHATLYWYQQILGQGPKLLIQFQNNGVVDDSQLPKDRFSAERLKGVDSTLKIQPAKLEDSAVYLCASRLAGGSTDTQYFGPGTRLTVL.

The gene calls are TRBV7-3 and TRBJ2-1; D unclear. In germline, CDR1 is SGHTA, CDR2 FQGTGA. Between the trimmed V and J ends, which lost 2 bases and 9 bases, there was a span of 8 bases. The CDR3 loop spans 12 amino acids. CDR3 in amino acids: CASSLELSEQFF. The CDR3 DNA reads as TGTGCCAGCAGCTTAGAACTATCTGAGCAGTTCTTC.

The count of this clone is one. The chain joins TRBV5-8 to TRBJ1-1, with D possibly being TRBD1 (6 bases). V was clipped by 2 bases and J by 3 bases, with 11 bases between them. This CDR3 has 14 amino acids. CDR1 and CDR2 (germline): SGHTS, YDEGEE. CDR3 region: CASSLQGHYTEAFF. The CDR3 DNA reads TGTGCCAGCAGCTTACAGGGCCACTACACTGAAGCTTTCTTT.

V usage is TRBV5-5 and J usage is TRBJ1-3; 9 bases fit TRBD1. The CDR3 length is 15 residues. Losses at the gene ends were 3 bases for V and 1 base for J; bases not matched to a gene: 2. Looked up from germline, CDR1 is SGHKS and CDR2 is YYEKEE (reference sequence). The CDR3 DNA follows: TGTGCCAGCAGCTGGGGACAGGGTTCTGGAAACACCATATATTTT. Its translation is CASSWGQGSGNTIYF.

This clone showed up just once. This sequence joins TRBV4-1 and TRBJ2-5; the D gene is possibly TRBD2 (6 bases). Per the germline V gene, CDR1 is MGHRA and CDR2 is YSYEKL. The CDR3 is 16 residues long. Trimming took 0 bases from V and 0 from J, leaving 11 bases between them. CDR3 bases: TGCGCCAGCAGCCAAGAGGGGGGAAGTGACCAAGAGACCCAGTACTTC. Translation: CASSQEGGSDQETQYF.

The rearrangement links TRBV4-2 to TRBJ1-1; the match to TRBD1 covers 8 bases. CDR1 is LGHNA and CDR2 is YNFKEQ in the germline V gene. V lost 3 bases to trimming and J lost 8 bases; unmatched junction nucleotides: 5. The CDR3 spans 13 residues. The chain's CDR3 is CASSQTGVGEAFF. The DNA of the CDR3 is TGTGCCAGCAGCCAGACAGGGGTTGGAGAAGCTTTCTTT.

This clone has just one count. The gene calls are TRBV2 and TRBJ2-7, with 10 bases identical to TRBD1. The germline V gene encodes CDR1 SNHLY and CDR2 FYNNEI. This CDR3 region has 15 residues. V was clipped by 7 bases and J by 7 bases; unmatched bases: 13. CDR3 amino acids: CASTTSGQGRKEQYF. As DNA, the CDR3 is TGTGCCAGCACGACCTCGGGACAGGGGCGTAAAGAGCAGTACTTC.

This sequence joins TRBV20-1 and TRBJ2-5; D may be TRBD1 (5 bases). The CDR3 consists of 11 residues. V was cut by 5 bases and J by 4 bases, with 8 bases left in between. Germline V CDR1 and CDR2: DFQATT, SNEGSKA (reference sequence). Here the CDR3 DNA reads TGCAGTGCTTCTACAGGAGAGACCCAGTACTTC. Protein sequence: CSASTGETQYF.

This chain uses TRBV7-2 with TRBJ2-5, with a possible D match to TRBD2 (5 bases). This CDR3 has 13 amino acids. V lost 4 bases, J lost 5 bases, and 11 bases lay in between. Germline assignment: CDR1 SGHTA and CDR2 FQGNSA. For the CDR3, the DNA is TGTGCCAGCAGCTGGACTTTGTCGGAGACCCAGTACTTC. It translates to CASSWTLSETQYF.

V gene TRBV23-1 combines with J gene TRBJ2-1; 12 bases agree with TRBD2. TRBV23-1 belongs to the ORF category, with a function that is uncertain. The V and J ends lost 0 bases and 10 bases, in that order; junction bases with no gene match: 10. This CDR3 has 17 amino acids. CDR3 in amino acids: CASSQSASGRAQGEQFF. The CDR3 DNA follows: TGCGCCAGCAGTCAATCGGCTAGCGGGAGGGCCCAGGGGGAGCAGTTCTTC.

This chain uses TRBV28 with TRBJ1-3; D not resolved. Germline V gives CDR1 MDHEN, CDR2 SYDVKM. V was clipped by 3 bases and J by 3 bases, with 12 bases between them. The CDR3 sequence is 15 residues long. Here the CDR3 DNA reads TGTGCCAGCAGTTTGCCGGCGGGGAGTGGAAACACCATATATTTT. Amino acid sequence: CASSLPAGSGNTIYF.

The chain carries TRBV9 and TRBJ1-4; D is ambiguous. From germline, CDR1 is SGDLS and CDR2 YYNGEE. CDR3 length equals 14 residues. The V end lost 4 bases, the J end lost 2 bases, and 9 bases lay between the germline ends. In DNA, the CDR3 is TGTGCCAGCAGCCCCACAGTCACTAATGAAAAACTGTTTTTT. Amino acids: CASSPTVTNEKLFF.

The chain recombines TRBV5-4 with TRBJ2-2, with TRBD2 identical over 8 bases. With 7 bases clipped from V and 6 bases from J, the junction kept 8 bases outside the gene matches. The CDR3 is 14 residues long. In germline, CDR1 is SGHNT, CDR2 YYREEE (reference sequence). CDR3 loop: CASWDGGASGELFF. CDR3 bases: TGTGCCAGCTGGGACGGGGGGGCCTCCGGGGAGCTGTTTTTT.

The V and J genes are TRBV3-1 (or the pseudogene TRBV3-2) and TRBJ2-4; weak D call: TRBD2 (5 bases). Trimming took off 4 bases at V and 3 bases at J, with 22 bases between the two ends. The CDR3 contains 18 residues. Germline CDR1 and CDR2: LGHDT and YNNKEL (reference sequence). The chain's CDR3 is CASSPRSGGRRGKNIQYF. CDR3 nucleotide sequence: TGTGCCAGCAGCCCACGGAGCGGAGGAAGGCGAGGCAAAAACATTCAGTACTTC.

This clone was detected a few times. The chain combines TRBV5-1 with TRBJ2-1; TRBD2 agrees at 10 bases. V lost 1 base, J lost 5 bases, and 3 bases stayed unmatched. This CDR3 comprises 15 residues. Germline assignment: CDR1 SGHRS and CDR2 YFSETQ. The CDR3 loop reads CASSLLAGANNEQFF. In DNA form, the CDR3 reads TGCGCCAGCAGCTTGCTAGCGGGGGCGAACAATGAGCAGTTCTTC.

The chain is built from TRBV6-5 and TRBJ2-4; 13 nucleotides align to TRBD2. This CDR3 is built from 15 residues. V shed 2 bases and J 8 bases; nucleotides not matched to a gene: 3. Germline CDR1 is MNHEY and CDR2 is SVGAGI. The CDR3 coding sequence is TGTGCCAGCAGTTACGGGACTAGCGGGACGTACATTCAGTACTTC. It codes for CASSYGTSGTYIQYF.

J is TRBJ1-1 and V is TRBV7-9; D gene ambiguous. This CDR3 is built from 14 residues. Germline V gene data show CDR1 as SEHNR and CDR2 as FQNEAQ (reference sequence). V lost 5 bases and J 1 base, leaving 11 bases between the germline ends. CDR3 nucleotides: TGTGCCAGCAGCAGGGCCGAAGCGAACACTGAAGCTTTCTTT. Amino acids: CASSRAEANTEAFF.

This clone has more than one count but fewer than ten. The chain carries TRBV3-1 (or the pseudogene TRBV3-2) and TRBJ2-2; weak D call: TRBD1 (6 bases). Germline CDR1 and CDR2: LGHDT and YNNKEL (reference sequence). The CDR3 sequence is 15 residues long. V was clipped by 1 base and J by 5 bases, with 11 bases between them. The CDR3 region is CASSQVQGRTGELFF. DNA of the CDR3: TGTGCCAGCAGCCAAGTCCAGGGGCGTACCGGGGAGCTGTTTTTT.

With respect to this clone: Sequence at one end of the junction differs from germline and may be a read error. The chain combines TRBV6-1 with TRBJ1-1; the match to TRBD1 covers 9 bases. This CDR3 comprises 15 residues. In germline, CDR1 is MNHNS, CDR2 SASEGT. The CDR3 DNA sequence: TGTGCCAGCAGTCAAGCGTACAGGGGGCCCACTGAAGCTTTCTTT. As protein: CASSQAYRGPTEAFF.

This CDR3 is CASSDTGQANYGYTF. The CDR3 nucleotides read TGTGCCAGCAGTGACACGGGACAGGCTAACTATGGCTACACCTTC. J is TRBJ1-2 and V is TRBV2; TRBD1 aligns across 8 bases. The CDR3 has 15 residues. J lost 0 bases, V lost 3 bases, and 3 bases had no gene match. The germline V gene has CDR1 SNHLY and CDR2 FYNNEI. The whole variable domain, remainder taken from reference TRBV2 and TRBJ1-2, is EPEVTQTPSHQVTQMGQEVILRCVPISNHLYFYWYRQILGQKVEFLVSFYNNEISEKSEIFDDQFSVERPDGSNFTLKIRSTKLEDSAMYFCASSDTGQANYGYTFGSGTRLTVV.

J is TRBJ1-6 and V is TRBV29-1; D perhaps matches TRBD1 (6 bases). With 4 bases removed from V and 7 bases from J, the gap between germline ends came to 20 bases. The germline V gene has CDR1 SQVTM and CDR2 ANQGSEA. CDR3 length equals 16 residues. The DNA of the CDR3 is TGCAGCGTTGCACACCGTGAGGACAGCAAAAATTCACCCCTCCACTTT. It specifies CSVAHREDSKNSPLHF.

Only one count was recorded for this clone. V is TRBV2 and J is TRBJ1-5, with D hard to call. Germline assignment: CDR1 SNHLY and CDR2 FYNNEI. Deletions cut 8 bases from V and 0 bases from J, with 14 bases between. The CDR3 extends over 15 amino acids. The CDR3 reads CASEVRSVSNQPQHF. The CDR3 region has the DNA TGTGCCAGCGAGGTCCGATCAGTTAGCAATCAGCCCCAGCATTTT.

The rearrangement joins TRBV6-5 to TRBJ1-2; D may be TRBD1 (5 bases). The CDR3 spans 14 residues. CDR1 MNHEY and CDR2 SVGAGI come from the germline V gene. Trimming cost V 6 bases and J 1 base, with 12 bases left between them. CDR3 region: CASRKGPVNYGYTF. The CDR3 DNA is TGTGCCAGCAGAAAGGGGCCGGTTAACTATGGCTACACCTTC.